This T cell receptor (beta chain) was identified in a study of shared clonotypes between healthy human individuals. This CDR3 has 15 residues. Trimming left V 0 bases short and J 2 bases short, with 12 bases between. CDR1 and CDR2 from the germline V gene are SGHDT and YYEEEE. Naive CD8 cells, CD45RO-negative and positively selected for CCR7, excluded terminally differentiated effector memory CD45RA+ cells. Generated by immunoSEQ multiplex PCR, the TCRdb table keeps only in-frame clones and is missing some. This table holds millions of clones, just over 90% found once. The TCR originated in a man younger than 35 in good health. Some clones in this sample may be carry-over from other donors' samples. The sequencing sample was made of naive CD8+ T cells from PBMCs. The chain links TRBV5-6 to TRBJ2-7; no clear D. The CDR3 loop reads CASSLGIGPTYEQYF. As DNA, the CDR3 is TGTGCCAGCAGCTTGGGTATCGGTCCGACCTACGAGCAGTACTTC.